A selection of T cell receptor beta chains follows, all from one sample in a study of T cell responses to AZD1222 COVID-19 vaccine. Repertoires were generated with immunoSEQ multiplex PCR, while TCRdb's copy carries only in-frame clones and drops some. Among some 86,000 clones listed, more than 75% were seen once. Sequenced here: peripheral blood, sampled on day 0 of AZD1222 vaccination. Receptors originate from an adult in good health. CDR3s leave out the opening cysteine and the closing phenylalanine or tryptophan.

j_call: TRBJ2-1
v_call: TRBV6-5
cdr3_aa: ASRIPGEQF

j_call: TRBJ2-7
v_call: TRBV28
cdr3_aa: ASSSRREAYEQY

j_call: TRBJ2-7
v_call: TRBV7-9
cdr3_aa: ASSLATRAYEQY

j_call: TRBJ2-1
v_call: TRBV10-2
cdr3_aa: ASSDTAVSEQF

j_call: TRBJ2-5
v_call: TRBV30
cdr3_aa: AWSLAAQGGTQY

j_call: TRBJ2-1
v_call: TRBV19
cdr3_aa: ASSIGPGQGKDEQF

j_call: TRBJ1-6
v_call: TRBV21-1
cdr3_aa: ASSKQNSPLH

j_call: TRBJ2-7
v_call: TRBV19
cdr3_aa: ASSIELARYEQY

j_call: TRBJ2-7
v_call: TRBV18
cdr3_aa: ASSPPPSAVGGWHEQY

j_call: TRBJ2-2
v_call: TRBV7-2
cdr3_aa: AIERENTGELF

j_call: TRBJ2-2
v_call: TRBV3-1/TRBV3-2
cdr3_aa: ASSQDGTNTGELF

j_call: TRBJ1-1
v_call: TRBV5-1
cdr3_aa: ASSLEVGGTEAF

j_call: TRBJ1-5
v_call: TRBV23-1
cdr3_aa: ASSHLGDQPQH

j_call: TRBJ2-3
v_call: TRBV15
cdr3_aa: ATSRDRGLGTDTQY

j_call: TRBJ2-2
v_call: TRBV2
cdr3_aa: ASRGVLNTGELF

j_call: TRBJ1-1
v_call: TRBV10-1
cdr3_aa: ASSGDSTEAF

j_call: TRBJ1-1
v_call: TRBV29-1
cdr3_aa: SVLRDRMNTEAF

j_call: TRBJ1-1
v_call: TRBV2
cdr3_aa: ASSPYAGTDTEAF

j_call: TRBJ2-2
v_call: TRBV19
cdr3_aa: ASIGRHIGLAGGTNTGELF

j_call: TRBJ1-6
v_call: TRBV6-5
cdr3_aa: ASISRIESPLH

j_call: TRBJ1-6
v_call: TRBV10-3
cdr3_aa: AISENQGKGLPLH

j_call: TRBJ2-5
v_call: TRBV5-1
cdr3_aa: ASSPDRAETQY

j_call: TRBJ2-4
v_call: TRBV28
cdr3_aa: ASSFGQPLAKNIQY

j_call: TRBJ2-3
v_call: TRBV29-1
cdr3_aa: SVEDLNPDTQY

j_call: TRBJ1-5
v_call: TRBV6-5
cdr3_aa: ASTPPGGGNQPQH

j_call: TRBJ1-1
v_call: TRBV11-3
cdr3_aa: ASSFGGNTEAF

j_call: TRBJ2-2
v_call: TRBV7-7
cdr3_aa: ASSLRESGELF

j_call: TRBJ1-1
v_call: TRBV5-1
cdr3_aa: ASSLRVTEAF

j_call: TRBJ1-4
v_call: TRBV5-1
cdr3_aa: ASSLSLQGEKLF

j_call: TRBJ2-3
v_call: TRBV18
cdr3_aa: ASSPRQAPTDTQY

j_call: TRBJ2-5
v_call: TRBV5-1
cdr3_aa: ASSLYGGVETQY

j_call: TRBJ1-1
v_call: TRBV2
cdr3_aa: ASSGTRNTEAF

j_call: TRBJ1-2
v_call: TRBV18
cdr3_aa: ASSPVEGAVTYGYT

j_call: TRBJ2-5
v_call: TRBV7-6
cdr3_aa: ASSPGLAGGTGETQY

j_call: TRBJ2-5
v_call: TRBV11-2
cdr3_aa: ASSPVAGEIETQY

j_call: TRBJ1-6
v_call: TRBV5-1
cdr3_aa: ASSLGREGSPLH

j_call: TRBJ1-3
v_call: TRBV5-1
cdr3_aa: ASSLLGATGNTIY

j_call: TRBJ2-2
v_call: TRBV4-1
cdr3_aa: ASSQRFGLAANTGELF

j_call: TRBJ2-3
v_call: TRBV25-1
cdr3_aa: ASSSSQGSTDTQY

j_call: TRBJ1-1
v_call: TRBV3-1/TRBV3-2
cdr3_aa: ASSQTSGRAEAF

j_call: TRBJ1-5
v_call: TRBV28
cdr3_aa: ASEGDSNQPQH

j_call: TRBJ2-5
v_call: TRBV24-1
cdr3_aa: ATSAESETQY

j_call: TRBJ1-5
v_call: TRBV19
cdr3_aa: ASRAPLNQPQH

j_call: TRBJ2-3
v_call: TRBV18
cdr3_aa: ASSGQGSTDTQY

j_call: TRBJ1-2
v_call: TRBV27
cdr3_aa: ASRATGSPDYGYT

j_call: TRBJ1-3
v_call: TRBV11-2
cdr3_aa: ASSLPRQLYVSSGNTIY

j_call: TRBJ1-1
v_call: TRBV30
cdr3_aa: AWRAGEGFPAF

j_call: TRBJ2-7
v_call: TRBV7-9
cdr3_aa: ASSPVHRGPLYEQY

j_call: TRBJ2-5
v_call: TRBV19
cdr3_aa: ARRVRETQY

j_call: TRBJ1-3
v_call: TRBV6-1
cdr3_aa: ASMKDSGNTIY

j_call: TRBJ2-5
v_call: TRBV10-3
cdr3_aa: AISVQETQY

j_call: TRBJ2-3
v_call: TRBV6-2/TRBV6-3
cdr3_aa: ASSYGVGTDTQY

j_call: TRBJ1-2
v_call: TRBV7-9
cdr3_aa: ASSLVGGPLGYT

j_call: TRBJ2-1
v_call: TRBV6-1
cdr3_aa: ASSEELVGSYNEQF

j_call: TRBJ1-2
v_call: TRBV20-1
cdr3_aa: SASGGAYGYT

j_call: TRBJ1-2
v_call: TRBV11-2
cdr3_aa: ASSSDRGTTYGYT

j_call: TRBJ1-4
v_call: TRBV6-5
cdr3_aa: ASNRGRGEKLF

j_call: TRBJ1-4
v_call: TRBV5-5
cdr3_aa: ASSLRGEESEKLF

j_call: TRBJ2-5
v_call: TRBV6-2/TRBV6-3
cdr3_aa: ASSPAEETQY